These 17 T cell receptor beta chains were all obtained from the same sample, sequenced in a study of CD8 T cells in Susac syndrome. The RNA, about 0.5 to 1 ug, was put through reverse transcription using random hexamers. TCRdb reprocessed the immunoSEQ multiplex PCR reads with MiXCR, giving one entry per CDR3 protein. The repertoire holds fewer than 350,000 distinct CDR3 sequences, approximately 85% seen once, with around 0.22% in the top ten. The specimen sequenced was CD8+ T cells from PBMCs. Source of these receptors: a human donor with multiple sclerosis.

This clonotype was picked up one time. The V call is TRBV11-2, the J call TRBJ2-3; TRBD2 aligns across 10 bases. The V gene's germline CDR1 is SGHAT and CDR2 FQNNGV. The CDR3 is 15 amino acids. V was pared by 4 bases and J by 4 bases, with 5 bases of the junction left unmatched. The DNA of the CDR3 is TGTGCCAGCAGCTACAGCGGGAGGGTTTCAGATACGCAGTATTTT. Translating it yields CASSYSGRVSDTQYF.

The chain is built from TRBV14 and TRBJ1-1, with a possible D match to TRBD1 (5 bases). The CDR3 totals 17 residues. Germline V gene sequence: CDR1 SGHDN, CDR2 FVKESK. Trimming cost V 0 bases and J 3 bases, with 17 bases left between them. The CDR3 DNA reads as TGTGCCAGCAGCCAAGATCCCACCCGCTTCAGGGACACTGAAGCTTTCTTT. Translating it yields CASSQDPTRFRDTEAFF.

V is TRBV27 and J is TRBJ2-3; TRBD1 might be the D (6 bases). CDR1 MNHEY and CDR2 SMNVEV come from the germline V gene (reference sequence). This CDR3 has 13 residues. V was trimmed by 4 bases and J by 9 bases, leaving 14 bases between them. This CDR3 is CASSSRTDRTQYF. As DNA, the CDR3 is TGTGCCAGCAGTTCCCGGACAGATCGAACGCAGTATTTT.

This chain connects TRBV6-2 or TRBV6-3 to TRBJ1-2, with 8 nucleotides matching TRBD1. Germline V gene lookup returns CDR1 MNHEY and CDR2 SVGEGT. The CDR3 sequence is 14 residues long. With 2 bases clipped from V and 6 bases from J, the junction kept 5 bases outside the gene matches. CDR3 sequence (DNA): TGTGCCAGCAGTTACGGGCCGACAGGGGATGGCTACACCTTC. The encoded protein is CASSYGPTGDGYTF.

The rearrangement uses TRBV19 and TRBJ2-1, with a tentative D call TRBD1 (5 bases). The CDR3 extends over 14 amino acids. V lost 7 bases and J 4 bases, leaving 14 bases between the germline ends. Germline loops: CDR1 LNHDA, CDR2 SQIVND (reference sequence). This CDR3 reads CASMDLTGYNEQFF. As DNA, the CDR3 is TGTGCCAGTATGGACCTTACAGGTTACAATGAGCAGTTCTTC.

This chain connects TRBV12-3 or TRBV12-4 to TRBJ1-5; 11 nucleotides align to TRBD1. V lost 6 bases and J lost 1; bases outside the gene matches: 8. This CDR3 is 17 amino acids long. CDR3 bases: TGTGCCAGCAGATGGGACAGGGGGGAGGTGAGCAATCAGCCCCAGCATTTT. Translation gives CASRWDRGEVSNQPQHF.

The J gene is TRBJ2-1, the V gene TRBV4-3, with TRBD2 matching 15 bases. This CDR3 spans 21 amino acids. The V segment lost 0 bases and the J segment 7 bases; nucleotides outside the gene matches: 16. Germline V gene lookup returns CDR1 LGHNA and CDR2 YSLEER. The chain's CDR3 is CASSQDRNLGTSGRTYNEQFF. In nucleotides, the CDR3 is TGCGCCAGCAGCCAAGATAGGAATTTAGGGACTAGCGGGAGGACATATAATGAGCAGTTCTTC.

This clonotype was observed a few times. The rearrangement links TRBV19 to TRBJ2-7; no clear D. With 4 bases removed from V and 7 bases from J, the gap between germline ends came to 8 bases. CDR3 length: 11 residues. Germline V gene sequence: CDR1 LNHDA, CDR2 SQIVND (reference sequence). The CDR3 loop is CASSTPGEQYF. CDR3 DNA sequence: TGTGCCAGTAGTACCCCTGGTGAGCAGTACTTC.

The chain recombines TRBV7-8 with TRBJ2-1; D call uncertain. V lost 5 bases and J 0 bases, leaving 11 bases between the germline ends. Germline CDR1 is SGHVS and CDR2 is FQNEAQ. The CDR3 is 15 residues long. The chain's CDR3 is CASSDPGRSYNEQFF. CDR3 sequence (DNA): TGTGCCAGCAGCGACCCGGGCCGCTCCTACAATGAGCAGTTCTTC.

A word on this clonotype: One junction end does not reproduce the germline sequence, and a read error may be involved. The chain links TRBV7-6 to TRBJ1-3; TRBD1 might be the D (5 bases). This CDR3 contains 15 residues. Looked up from germline, CDR1 is SGHVS and CDR2 is FNYEAQ. The chain's CDR3 is CASSPMEGTGSTIYF. The CDR3 DNA sequence: TGTGCCAGCAGCCCAATGGAGGGGACTGGAAGCACCATATATTTT.

CDR3 residues: CASSLIRGWTEAFF. CDR3 in DNA: TGTGCCAGCAGCTTGATCCGGGGTTGGACTGAAGCTTTCTTT. The gene calls are TRBV5-8 and TRBJ1-1; D remains unclear. Germline-derived CDR1 and CDR2 are SGHTS and YDEGEE. V was shortened by 1 base and J by 5 bases, with 12 bases between the two germline ends. This CDR3 is 14 amino acids long.

This chain joins TRBV27 and TRBJ2-1, with 9 bases lining up with TRBD1. Unmatched junction bases numbered 4, after V lost 6 bases and J lost 4 bases. Germline loops: CDR1 MNHEY, CDR2 SMNVEV (reference sequence). The CDR3 contains 14 residues. CDR3: CASSSGTGYNEQFF. DNA of the CDR3: TGTGCCAGCAGCTCCGGGACAGGGTACAATGAGCAGTTCTTC.

This chain connects TRBV15 to TRBJ2-7, with D perhaps matching TRBD1 (6 bases). V was trimmed by 1 base and J by 6 bases, leaving 16 bases between them. The CDR3 covers 15 residues. Germline V gene lookup returns CDR1 LNHNV and CDR2 YYDKDF (reference sequence). The CDR3: CATSRVDRSASEQYF. CDR3 nucleotides: TGTGCCACCAGCAGAGTCGACAGGTCGGCATCCGAGCAGTACTTC.

This chain joins TRBV4-3 and TRBJ1-4, with 10 bases fitting TRBD1. CDR3 length: 15 residues. Germline loops: CDR1 LGHNA, CDR2 YSLEER. Unmatched junction bases numbered 5, after V lost 3 bases and J lost 7 bases. Written as DNA, the CDR3 is TGCGCCAGCAGCCAGGAGACAGGGGGCGGTGAAAAACTGTTTTTT. Translated: CASSQETGGGEKLFF.

This sequence joins TRBV7-9 and TRBJ1-3; D may be TRBD1 (5 bases). Per the germline V gene, CDR1 is SEHNR and CDR2 is FQNEAQ (reference sequence). Trimming pared 7 bases from V and 0 bases from J, leaving 16 bases between. CDR3 length: 16 amino acids. CDR3 region: CASIGGVFTSGNTIYF. In nucleotides, the CDR3 is TGTGCCAGCATCGGGGGGGTCTTTACCTCTGGAAACACCATATATTTT.

V usage is TRBV7-9 and J usage is TRBJ2-7, with D perhaps matching TRBD2 (6 bases). The CDR3 totals 15 residues. Germline CDR1 reads SEHNR; CDR2 reads FQNEAQ (reference sequence). V was cut by 2 bases and J by 2 bases, with 13 bases left in between. The CDR3 protein is CASSLRTTGAYEQYF. The DNA for the CDR3 is TGTGCCAGCAGCTTAAGGACAACGGGGGCCTACGAGCAGTACTTC. Filled out from reference TRBV7-9 and TRBJ2-7, the complete variable domain reads DTGVSQNPRHKITKRGQNVTFRCDPISEHNRLYWYRQTLGQGPEFLTYFQNEAQLEKSRLLSDRFSAERPKGSFSTLEIQRTEQGDSAMYLCASSLRTTGAYEQYFGPGTRLTVT.

The V gene is TRBV11-2, the J gene TRBJ2-7, with TRBD2 matching over 8 bases. The length of the CDR3 is 12 residues. With V trimmed by 3 bases and J by 9 bases, 4 bases remained unmatched. Germline V gives CDR1 SGHAT, CDR2 FQNNGV. The DNA for the CDR3 is TGTGCCAGCAGCTTGAAGCGGGAGATGCAGTACTTC. Protein sequence: CASSLKREMQYF.